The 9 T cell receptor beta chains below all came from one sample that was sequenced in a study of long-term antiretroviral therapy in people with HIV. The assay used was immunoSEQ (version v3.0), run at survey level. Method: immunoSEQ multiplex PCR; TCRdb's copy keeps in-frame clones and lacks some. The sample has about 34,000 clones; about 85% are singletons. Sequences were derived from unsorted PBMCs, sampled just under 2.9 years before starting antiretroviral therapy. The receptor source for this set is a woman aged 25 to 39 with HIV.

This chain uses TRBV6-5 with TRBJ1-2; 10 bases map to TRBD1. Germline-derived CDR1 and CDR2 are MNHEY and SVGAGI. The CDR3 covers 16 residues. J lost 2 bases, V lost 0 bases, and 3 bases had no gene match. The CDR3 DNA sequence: TGTGCCAGCAGTTACTCCGGGACAGGGGAAAACTATGGCTACACCTTC. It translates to CASSYSGTGENYGYTF.

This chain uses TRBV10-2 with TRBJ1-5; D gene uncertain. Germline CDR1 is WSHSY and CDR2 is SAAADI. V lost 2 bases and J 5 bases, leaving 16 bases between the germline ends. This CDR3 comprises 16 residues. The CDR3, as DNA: TGCGCCAGCAGTGAGCACCATGGGAGAAGGGATCAGCCCCAGCATTTT. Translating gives CASSEHHGRRDQPQHF.

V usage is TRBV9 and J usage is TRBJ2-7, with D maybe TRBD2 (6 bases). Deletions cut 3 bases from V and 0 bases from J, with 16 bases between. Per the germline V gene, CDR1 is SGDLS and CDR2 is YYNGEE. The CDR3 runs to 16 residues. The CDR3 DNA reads TGTGCCAGCAGCGGACCTCCCTGGGGACTCTCCTACGAGCAGTACTTC. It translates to CASSGPPWGLSYEQYF. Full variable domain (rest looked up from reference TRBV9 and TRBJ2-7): DSGVTQTPKHLITATGQRVTLRCSPRSGDLSVYWYQQSLDQGLQFLIQYYNGEERAKGNILERFSAQQFPDLHSELNLSSLELGDSALYFCASSGPPWGLSYEQYFGPGTRLTVT.

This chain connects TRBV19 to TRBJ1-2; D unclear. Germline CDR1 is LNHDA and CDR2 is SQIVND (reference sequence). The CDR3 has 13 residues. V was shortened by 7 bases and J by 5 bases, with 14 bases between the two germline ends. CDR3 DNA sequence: TGTGCCAGTATGGTATCTAACTGGTATGGCTACACCTTC. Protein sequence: CASMVSNWYGYTF.

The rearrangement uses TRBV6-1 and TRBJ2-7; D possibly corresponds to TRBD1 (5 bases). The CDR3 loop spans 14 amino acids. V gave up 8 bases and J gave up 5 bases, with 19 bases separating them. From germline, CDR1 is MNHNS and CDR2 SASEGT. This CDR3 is CASAFSRQSHEQYV. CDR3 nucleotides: TGTGCCAGCGCGTTCTCACGACAGTCCCACGAGCAGTACGTC.

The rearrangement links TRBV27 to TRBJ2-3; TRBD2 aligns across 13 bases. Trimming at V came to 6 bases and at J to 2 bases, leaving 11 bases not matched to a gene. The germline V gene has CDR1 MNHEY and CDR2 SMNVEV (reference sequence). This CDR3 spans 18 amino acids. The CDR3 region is CASRLRTSGGYYTDTQYF. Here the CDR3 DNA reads TGTGCCAGCAGACTCAGGACTAGCGGGGGTTACTACACAGATACGCAGTATTTT.

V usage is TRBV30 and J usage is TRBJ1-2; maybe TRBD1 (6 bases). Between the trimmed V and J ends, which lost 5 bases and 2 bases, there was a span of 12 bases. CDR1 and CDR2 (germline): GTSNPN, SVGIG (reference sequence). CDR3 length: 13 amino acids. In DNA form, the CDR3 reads TGTGCCTGGGATAAGACAGGAAACTATGGCTACACCTTC. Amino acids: CAWDKTGNYGYTF.

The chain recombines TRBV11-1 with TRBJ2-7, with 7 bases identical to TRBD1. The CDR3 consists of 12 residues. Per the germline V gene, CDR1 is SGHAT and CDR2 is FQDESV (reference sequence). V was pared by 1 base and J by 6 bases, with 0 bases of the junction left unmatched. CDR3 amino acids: CASSLDRGEQYF. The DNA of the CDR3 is TGTGCCAGCAGCTTAGACAGGGGCGAGCAGTACTTC.

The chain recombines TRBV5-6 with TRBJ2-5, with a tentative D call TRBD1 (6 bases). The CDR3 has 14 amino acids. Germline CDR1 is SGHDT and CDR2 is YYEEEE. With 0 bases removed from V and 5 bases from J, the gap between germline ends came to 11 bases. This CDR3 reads CASSLGTEMETQYF. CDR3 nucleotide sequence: TGTGCCAGCAGCTTGGGGACAGAAATGGAGACCCAGTACTTC.